One sample yielded the 29 T cell receptor beta chains listed below, sequenced in a study of blood T cell repertoires in COVID-19. Only in-frame clones appear in the TCRdb table, and some are missing; sequencing was by immunoSEQ multiplex PCR. The data show 110,000 or so clones, more than 80% seen once. The source material was peripheral blood. The receptors were sampled from an older woman with COVID-19, enrolled during active disease.

The chain links TRBV5-4 to TRBJ2-5, with 12 bases fitting TRBD1. The CDR3 length is 17 residues. Looked up from germline, CDR1 is SGHNT and CDR2 is YYREEE (reference sequence). V gave up 0 bases and J gave up 7 bases; unmatched junction bases: 10. The CDR3: CASSLGRDRGQTGTQYF. In DNA form, the CDR3 reads TGTGCCAGCAGCTTGGGTAGGGACAGGGGGCAGACGGGGACCCAGTACTTC.

This chain joins TRBV19 and TRBJ1-2; 10 bases agree with TRBD1. There are 14 residues in the CDR3. Germline loops: CDR1 LNHDA, CDR2 SQIVND (reference sequence). V lost 10 bases and J lost 2; bases outside the gene matches: 7. The DNA of the CDR3 is TGTGCCATTTCACCGGGACAGGGGAACTATGGCTACACCTTC. This gives the protein CAISPGQGNYGYTF.

The V gene is TRBV19, the J gene TRBJ1-1; D is ambiguous. This CDR3 has 13 amino acids. V was shortened by 2 bases and J by 9 bases, with 13 bases between the two germline ends. Germline CDR1 is LNHDA and CDR2 is SQIVND (reference sequence). In DNA form, the CDR3 reads TGTGCCAGTAGTATACCAGGTACGGGGAAAGCTTTCTTT. Protein: CASSIPGTGKAFF.

The genes are TRBV4-1 and TRBJ1-4; D gene ambiguous. CDR1 MGHRA and CDR2 YSYEKL come from the germline V gene. The CDR3 extends over 15 amino acids. Trimming pared 4 bases from V and 0 bases from J, leaving 9 bases between. CDR3: CASSPEVATNEKLFF. The CDR3 DNA reads as TGCGCCAGCAGCCCGGAGGTTGCAACTAATGAAAAACTGTTTTTT.

This clone appeared once. The chain uses TRBV10-3 and TRBJ2-7; weak D call: TRBD2 (6 bases). Germline assignment: CDR1 ENHRY and CDR2 SYGVKD. The V gene lost 2 bases and the J gene lost 7 bases, with 12 bases spanning the gap. The CDR3 sequence is 13 residues long. CDR3 nucleotide sequence: TGTGCCATCAGTGAGGGGATGGGGGGAGAGCAGTACTTC. It codes for CAISEGMGGEQYF.

The CDR3: CASSQTGVAEKLFF. In DNA form, the CDR3 reads TGCGCCAGCAGCCAGACAGGGGTAGCTGAAAAACTGTTTTTT. The J gene is TRBJ1-4, the V gene TRBV4-3; 8 bases are shared with TRBD1. Germline V gene lookup returns CDR1 LGHNA and CDR2 YSLEER. After removal of 3 bases from V and 7 bases from J, the junction contained 4 bases not matched to a gene. The CDR3 has 14 residues.

The chain employs TRBV19 and TRBJ2-1; the match to TRBD2 covers 14 bases. The CDR3 is 15 amino acids. The V gene's germline CDR1 is LNHDA and CDR2 SQIVND (reference sequence). The trim removed 5 bases at V and 11 bases at J, leaving 8 bases unmatched. The CDR3, as DNA: TGTGCCAGTAGTCCCAGGACTAGCGGGGGGTACCAGCAGTTCTTC. Residues: CASSPRTSGGYQQFF.

V and J are TRBV6-5 and TRBJ2-1; TRBD2 matches at 12 bases. The CDR3 loop spans 15 amino acids. Germline V gene lookup returns CDR1 MNHEY and CDR2 SVGAGI. With V trimmed by 6 bases and J by 2 bases, 2 bases remained unmatched. The chain's CDR3 is CASRRLAGAYNEQFF. DNA for the CDR3: TGTGCCAGCAGAAGACTAGCGGGGGCCTACAATGAGCAGTTCTTC.

The chain has TRBV2 and TRBJ2-5, with D possibly matching TRBD2 (5 bases). Trimming cost V 7 bases and J 5 bases, with 8 bases left between them. The germline CDR1 and CDR2 sequences are SNHLY and FYNNEI. The CDR3 spans 11 residues. This CDR3 reads CASNERETQYF. CDR3 in DNA: TGTGCCAGCAACGAGCGGGAGACCCAGTACTTC.

The J gene is TRBJ1-5, the V gene TRBV18, with D perhaps TRBD1 (6 bases). CDR1 and CDR2 (germline): KGHSH, LQKENI. V was cut by 3 bases and J by 9 bases, with 9 bases left in between. This CDR3 is 12 amino acids long. The CDR3, as DNA: TGTGCCAGCTCACCCCAGGGGCCGCCCCAGCATTTT. Its translation: CASSPQGPPQHF. The full variable domain, with the rest looked up from reference TRBV18 and TRBJ1-5, is NAGVMQNPRHLVRRRGQEARLRCSPMKGHSHVYWYRQLPEEGLKFMVYLQKENIIDESGMPKERFSAEFPKEGPSILRIQQVVRGDSAAYFCASSPQGPPQHFGDGTRLSIL.

This chain joins TRBV27 and TRBJ2-5, with TRBD2 as a possible D gene (5 bases). V was pared by 2 bases and J by 7 bases, with 14 bases between. The CDR3 length is 14 residues. Germline loops: CDR1 MNHEY, CDR2 SMNVEV (reference sequence). The DNA of the CDR3 is TGTGCCAGCAGTTTAAATCACGGGATGGGGACCCAGTACTTC. Protein sequence: CASSLNHGMGTQYF.

The rearrangement uses TRBV3-1 (or the pseudogene TRBV3-2) and TRBJ2-7; D not resolved. The CDR3 runs to 14 residues. The germline V and J ends were trimmed by 0 bases and 3 bases, with 9 bases remaining between them. Germline CDR1 LGHDT, CDR2 YNNKEL (reference sequence). CDR3 region: CASSQDLKLYEQYF. CDR3 nucleotides: TGTGCCAGCAGCCAAGATCTGAAACTCTACGAGCAGTACTTC.

The rearrangement links TRBV6-2 or TRBV6-3 to TRBJ2-1, with 9 bases lining up with TRBD2. Trimming cost V 2 bases and J 2 bases; bases outside gene matches: 7. The CDR3 spans 17 residues. Germline loops: CDR1 MNHEY, CDR2 SVGEGT. CDR3 loop: CASSYDRIAGAYNEQFF. The CDR3 DNA sequence: TGTGCCAGCAGTTACGACCGAATAGCGGGGGCCTACAATGAGCAGTTCTTC.

The chain is built from TRBV27 and TRBJ2-5; TRBD1 might be the D (6 bases). The V end lost 6 bases, the J end lost 1 base, and 12 bases lay between the germline ends. The germline CDR1 and CDR2 sequences are MNHEY and SMNVEV (reference sequence). CDR3 length: 14 amino acids. In DNA, the CDR3 is TGTGCCAGCAGGGTAGGGGGACGCCAAGAGACCCAGTACTTC. Translating gives CASRVGGRQETQYF.

The CDR3, as DNA: TGTGCCAGTAGTATAGCTCCGGGACAGGGGCTAGTTCAGCCCCAGCATTTT. Its protein product is CASSIAPGQGLVQPQHF. The rearrangement links TRBV19 to TRBJ1-5, with TRBD1 identical over 10 bases. The CDR3 consists of 17 residues. Germline V gene sequence: CDR1 LNHDA, CDR2 SQIVND (reference sequence). With V trimmed by 1 base and J by 6 bases, 9 bases remained unmatched.

V is TRBV7-7 and J is TRBJ2-2; D remains unclear. The CDR3 consists of 12 residues. The germline gives CDR1 SSHAT, CDR2 FNYEAQ (reference sequence). The CDR3 is CASHAATGELFF. The CDR3 bases are TGTGCTAGCCACGCCGCGACCGGGGAGCTGTTTTTT.

DNA of the CDR3: TGTGCCAGCACCTTTCCTCCCGCGGATTACAATGAGCAGTTCTTC. Translating gives CASTFPPADYNEQFF. The V and J genes are TRBV28 and TRBJ2-1; D gene uncertain. CDR3 size: 15 residues. The V end lost 7 bases, the J end lost 4 bases, and 17 bases lay between the germline ends. The germline V gene has CDR1 MDHEN and CDR2 SYDVKM.

The genes are TRBV10-3 and TRBJ2-1; 12 nucleotides agree with TRBD2. This CDR3 comprises 15 residues. Germline loops: CDR1 ENHRY, CDR2 SYGVKD. With 6 bases clipped from V and 10 bases from J, the junction kept 10 bases outside the gene matches. The CDR3 nucleotides read TGTGCCATCAGACCTCGGACTAGCGGGGCGGGGGAGCAGTTCTTC. This sequence encodes CAIRPRTSGAGEQFF.

V gene TRBV19 combines with J gene TRBJ1-1, with D possibly being TRBD1 (6 bases). CDR3 size: 15 residues. Trimming left V 5 bases short and J 1 base short, with 14 bases between. CDR1 is LNHDA, CDR2 SQIVND, per germline (reference sequence). CDR3 in DNA: TGTGCCAGTAGTGCGAACAGGGTGTCGAACACTGAAGCTTTCTTT. The encoded protein is CASSANRVSNTEAFF.

This chain joins TRBV7-2 and TRBJ2-3; TRBD2 aligns across 10 bases. Germline CDR1 reads SGHTA; CDR2 reads FQGNSA. This CDR3 is 17 amino acids long. The junction had 10 bases not matched to a gene; V was cut back by 6 bases and J by 1 base. In DNA form, the CDR3 reads TGTGCCAGCAGTTTCTCCAGCGGGGGGGCGGGCACAGATACGCAGTATTTT. This codes for CASSFSSGGAGTDTQYF.

The chain uses TRBV19 and TRBJ1-1, with a weak D call TRBD1 (5 bases). This CDR3 has 15 residues. Germline loops: CDR1 LNHDA, CDR2 SQIVND (reference sequence). Trimming shortened V by 7 bases and J by 4 bases, and 19 bases separated the two germline ends. The CDR3 loop is CASTPSFGGGTEAFF. The CDR3 DNA reads as TGTGCCAGTACCCCCTCTTTCGGGGGGGGCACTGAAGCTTTCTTT.

The genes are TRBV11-3 and TRBJ2-7; D gene unclear. There are 13 residues in the CDR3. From germline, CDR1 is SGHNT and CDR2 YENEEA. With 2 bases removed from V and 5 bases from J, the gap between germline ends came to 10 bases. CDR3 sequence reads: CASSLNPSDEQYF. The DNA of the CDR3 is TGTGCCAGCAGCTTAAACCCGTCGGACGAGCAGTACTTC. The variable domain in full, with the rest retrieved from reference TRBV11-3 and TRBJ2-7, is EAGVVQSPRYKIIEKKQPVAFWCNPISGHNTLYWYLQNLGQGPELLIRYENEEAVDDSQLPKDRFSAERLKGVDSTLKIQPAELGDSAVYLCASSLNPSDEQYFGPGTRLTVT.

The rearrangement joins TRBV20-1 to TRBJ1-5; 8 bases agree with TRBD1. This CDR3 comprises 16 residues. The V gene end was trimmed by 3 bases and the J gene end by 4 bases; junction bases not matched to a gene: 11. CDR1 and CDR2 (germline): DFQATT, SNEGSKA (reference sequence). As DNA, the CDR3 is TGCAGTGCTAGTCCCGAGACAGGGGATAAGAATCAGCCCCAGCATTTT. Encoded protein: CSASPETGDKNQPQHF.

The chain uses TRBV15 and TRBJ1-5; a possible D gene is TRBD1 (6 bases). Trimming took off 5 bases at V and 3 bases at J, with 11 bases between the two ends. Germline CDR1 reads LNHNV; CDR2 reads YYDKDF (reference sequence). The CDR3 length is 14 residues. The CDR3 loop reads CATSQRGFNQPQHF. DNA of the CDR3: TGTGCCACCAGCCAGAGGGGGTTCAATCAGCCCCAGCATTTT.

This clone was counted between two and nine times. In the same sample, other DNA sequences code for this CDR3. The chain couples TRBV27 to TRBJ2-7, with D maybe TRBD1 (5 bases). The CDR3 totals 13 residues. Germline CDR1 is MNHEY and CDR2 is SMNVEV (reference sequence). Trimming shortened V by 4 bases and J by 4 bases, and 11 bases separated the two germline ends. The CDR3 loop is CASSSQGPYEQYF. The CDR3 DNA follows: TGTGCCAGCAGTTCGCAGGGTCCTTACGAGCAGTACTTC.

The V gene is TRBV28, the J gene TRBJ1-5, with D possibly being TRBD1 (5 bases). The CDR3 contains 14 residues. Germline V gives CDR1 MDHEN, CDR2 SYDVKM. V lost 7 bases to trimming and J lost 6 bases, with 16 bases between them. The CDR3 protein is CASTRQGSGQPQHF. DNA of the CDR3: TGTGCCAGCACCCGGCAGGGCTCCGGTCAGCCCCAGCATTTT.

The gene calls are TRBV11-3 and TRBJ1-2; 7 positions match TRBD1. The CDR3 extends over 16 amino acids. Germline assignment: CDR1 SGHNT and CDR2 YENEEA. V was clipped by 5 bases and J by 7 bases; unmatched bases: 16. CDR3 region: CASSRQGNPLKGGYTF. DNA for the CDR3: TGTGCCAGCAGCAGACAGGGAAACCCCTTAAAGGGTGGCTACACCTTC.

The chain combines TRBV18 with TRBJ1-2; the D gene is possibly TRBD1 (6 bases). The CDR3 spans 21 residues. Trimming took 1 base from V and 4 from J, leaving 31 bases between them. Germline V CDR1 and CDR2: KGHSH, LQKENI. Here the CDR3 DNA reads TGTGCCAGCTCACCACGGATCCGCACAGGGCCAATAGAAGATTCAATCTATGGCTACACCTTC. Amino acids: CASSPRIRTGPIEDSIYGYTF. The full variable domain, rest sourced from reference TRBV18 and TRBJ1-2, is NAGVMQNPRHLVRRRGQEARLRCSPMKGHSHVYWYRQLPEEGLKFMVYLQKENIIDESGMPKERFSAEFPKEGPSILRIQQVVRGDSAAYFCASSPRIRTGPIEDSIYGYTFGSGTRLTVV.

The chain carries TRBV19 and TRBJ2-7, with a weak D call TRBD2 (6 bases). Germline V gives CDR1 LNHDA, CDR2 SQIVND (reference sequence). The CDR3 is 15 amino acids. Trimming took off 5 bases at V and 2 bases at J, with 16 bases between the two ends. CDR3 bases: TGTGCCAGTAGTCTGAAACGGAGGGGCCCCTACGAGCAGTACTTC. Residues: CASSLKRRGPYEQYF.